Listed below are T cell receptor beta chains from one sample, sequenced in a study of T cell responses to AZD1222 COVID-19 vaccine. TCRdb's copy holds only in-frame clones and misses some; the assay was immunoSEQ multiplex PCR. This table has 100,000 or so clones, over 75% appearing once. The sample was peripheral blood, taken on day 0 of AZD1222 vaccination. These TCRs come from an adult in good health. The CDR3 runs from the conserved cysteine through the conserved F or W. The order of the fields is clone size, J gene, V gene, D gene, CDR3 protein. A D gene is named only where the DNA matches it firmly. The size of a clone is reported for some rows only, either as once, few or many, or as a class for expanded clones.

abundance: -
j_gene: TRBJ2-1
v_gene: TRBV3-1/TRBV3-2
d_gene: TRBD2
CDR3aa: CASSGTSGTYNEQFF

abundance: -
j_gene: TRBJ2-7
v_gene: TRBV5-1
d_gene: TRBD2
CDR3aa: CASSWGSGGAQEQYF

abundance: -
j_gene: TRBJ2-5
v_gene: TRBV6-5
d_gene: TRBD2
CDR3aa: CASSAGGRAETQYF

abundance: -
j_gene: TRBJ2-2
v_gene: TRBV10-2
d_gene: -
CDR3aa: CASSSELPSTGELFF

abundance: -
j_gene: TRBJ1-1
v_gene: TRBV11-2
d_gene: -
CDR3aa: CASSPTGGGTEAFF

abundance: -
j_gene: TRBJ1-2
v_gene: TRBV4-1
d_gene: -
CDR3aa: CASSQVSGAYVSTF

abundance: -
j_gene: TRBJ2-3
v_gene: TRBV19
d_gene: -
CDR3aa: CASSIGVADTQYF

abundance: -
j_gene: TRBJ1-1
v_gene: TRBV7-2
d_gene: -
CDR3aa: CASSPSFFRGLGAFF

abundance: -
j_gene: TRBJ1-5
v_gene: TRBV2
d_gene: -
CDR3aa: CASSEGRSNQPQHF

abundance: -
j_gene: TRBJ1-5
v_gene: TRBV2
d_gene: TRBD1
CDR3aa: CASSLGGSGNQPQHF

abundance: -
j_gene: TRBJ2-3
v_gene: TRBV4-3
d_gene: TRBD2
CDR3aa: CASSQGKREGIDTQYF

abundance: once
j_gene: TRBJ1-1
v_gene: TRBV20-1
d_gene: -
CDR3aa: CSADRITEAFF

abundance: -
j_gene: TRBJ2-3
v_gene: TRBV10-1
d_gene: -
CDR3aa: CASSASTDTQYF

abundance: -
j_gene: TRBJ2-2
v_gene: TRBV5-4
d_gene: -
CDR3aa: CASSFPLGQAASSGELFF

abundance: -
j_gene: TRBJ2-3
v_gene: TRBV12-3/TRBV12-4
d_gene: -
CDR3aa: CASSSNVDTQYF

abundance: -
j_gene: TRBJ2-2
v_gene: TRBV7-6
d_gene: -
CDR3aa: CASSLGQQRTGELFF

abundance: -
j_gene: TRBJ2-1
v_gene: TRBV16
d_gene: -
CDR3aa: CASSLLADRAPHNEQFF

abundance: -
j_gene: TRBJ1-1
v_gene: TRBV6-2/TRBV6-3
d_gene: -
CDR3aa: CASSYSTGARNTEAFF

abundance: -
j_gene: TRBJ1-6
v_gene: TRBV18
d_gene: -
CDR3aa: CASFKGEGNSPLHF

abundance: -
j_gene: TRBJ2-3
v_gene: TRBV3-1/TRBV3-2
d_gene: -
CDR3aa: CASSLTVSTDTQYF

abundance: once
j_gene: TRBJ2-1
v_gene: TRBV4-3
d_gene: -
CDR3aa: CASSQDFSSKQFF

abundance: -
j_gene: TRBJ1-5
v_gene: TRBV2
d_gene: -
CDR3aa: CANPGRDNQPQHF

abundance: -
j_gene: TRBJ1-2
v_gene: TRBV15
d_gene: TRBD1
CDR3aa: CATSITGVGYTF

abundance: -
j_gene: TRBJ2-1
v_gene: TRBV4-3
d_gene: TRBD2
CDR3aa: CASSHRAISGSYEQFF

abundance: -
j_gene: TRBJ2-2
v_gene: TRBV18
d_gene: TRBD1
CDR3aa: CASSPGQGLTGELFF

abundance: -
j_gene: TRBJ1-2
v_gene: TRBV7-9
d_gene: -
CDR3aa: CASSQSTGSNYGYTF

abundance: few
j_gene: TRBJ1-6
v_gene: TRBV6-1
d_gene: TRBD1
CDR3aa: CASSGDRVDGNSPLHF

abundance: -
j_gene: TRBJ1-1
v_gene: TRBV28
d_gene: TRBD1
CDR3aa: CASRQGRFTNTEAFF

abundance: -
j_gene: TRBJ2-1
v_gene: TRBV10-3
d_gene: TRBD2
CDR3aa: CAISEGAGDWNEQFF

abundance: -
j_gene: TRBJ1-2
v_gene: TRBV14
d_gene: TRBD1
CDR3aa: CASSPAGTAYGYTF

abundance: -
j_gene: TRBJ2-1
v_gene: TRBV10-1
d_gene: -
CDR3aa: CASSLPGGGEQFF

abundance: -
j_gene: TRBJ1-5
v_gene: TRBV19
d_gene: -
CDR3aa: CASSPTGSNQPQHF

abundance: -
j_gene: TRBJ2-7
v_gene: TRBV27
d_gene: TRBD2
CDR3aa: CASSFSSGSYEQYF

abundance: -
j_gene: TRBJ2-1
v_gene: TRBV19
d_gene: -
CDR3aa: CASSSVAAYNEQFF

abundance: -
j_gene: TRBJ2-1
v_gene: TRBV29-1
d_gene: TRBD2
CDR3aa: CSVGYSGRLRNEQFF

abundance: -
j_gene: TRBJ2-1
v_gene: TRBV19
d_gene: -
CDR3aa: CASSIDGGREGFNEQFF

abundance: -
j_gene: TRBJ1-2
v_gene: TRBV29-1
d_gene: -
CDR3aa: CSVVDTKYYGYTF

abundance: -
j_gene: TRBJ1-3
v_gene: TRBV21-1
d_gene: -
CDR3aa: CASSKGQGAAGNTIYF

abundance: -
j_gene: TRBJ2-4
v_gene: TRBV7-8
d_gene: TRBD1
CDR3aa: CASSLGQGNGNIQYF

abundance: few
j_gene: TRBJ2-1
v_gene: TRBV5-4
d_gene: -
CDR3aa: CASSLSDRSNEQFF

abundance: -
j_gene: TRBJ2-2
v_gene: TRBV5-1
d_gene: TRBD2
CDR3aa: CASSFRGGRDTGELFF

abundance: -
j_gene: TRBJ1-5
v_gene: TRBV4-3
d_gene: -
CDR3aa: CASSQEVNQPQHF

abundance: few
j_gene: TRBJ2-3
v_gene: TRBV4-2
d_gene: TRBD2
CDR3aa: CASSQDIASGPTDTQYF

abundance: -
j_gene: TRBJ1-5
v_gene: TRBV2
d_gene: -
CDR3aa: CASMGTNYQPQHF

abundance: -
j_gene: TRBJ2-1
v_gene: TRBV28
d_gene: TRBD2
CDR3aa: CASSTYAGGSYNEQFF

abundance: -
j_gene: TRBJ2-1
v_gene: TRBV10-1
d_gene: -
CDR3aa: CASSAGDGLGSYNEQFF

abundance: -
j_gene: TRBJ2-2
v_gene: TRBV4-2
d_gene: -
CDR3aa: CASSQAQGRSGELFF

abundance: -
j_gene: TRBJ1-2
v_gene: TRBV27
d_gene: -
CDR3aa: CASKGISYGYTF

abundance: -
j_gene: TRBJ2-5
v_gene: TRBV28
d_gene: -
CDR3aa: CASSLATSTKRPGYQETQYF

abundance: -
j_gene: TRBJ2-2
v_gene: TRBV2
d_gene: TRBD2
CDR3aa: CASSLAGGNTGELFF

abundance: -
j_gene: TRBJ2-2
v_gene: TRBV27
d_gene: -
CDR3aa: CASSWGTPSTGELFF

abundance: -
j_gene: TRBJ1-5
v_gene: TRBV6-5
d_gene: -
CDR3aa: CASSPVGPNQPQHF

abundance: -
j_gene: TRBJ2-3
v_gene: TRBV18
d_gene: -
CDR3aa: CASSPWLGTLYF

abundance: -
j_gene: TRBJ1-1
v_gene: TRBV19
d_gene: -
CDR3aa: CASSTSPRNTEAFF